This TCR beta chain stems from a study of PD-1 blockade in classical Hodgkin lymphoma. Documented time point: newly diagnosed, previously untreated cHL patient sample. Isolation of CD4+ T cells from thawed PBMCs was performed by magnetic negative selection. PBMCs from patients with newly diagnosed, untreated classical Hodgkin lymphoma served as a comparison group for the relapsed/refractory trial patients. Comment on this clone: The antigen remains unidentified. The junction departs from germline at one end; a sequencing error may be responsible.

Germline V gene lookup returns CDR1 SQVTM and CDR2 ANQGSEA. The CDR3 is 13 amino acids. Regarding the study as a whole: Newly diagnosed patients reportedly trailed healthy donors in baseline TCR diversity.

Produced via immunoSEQ multiplex PCR; TCRdb's table is partial and in-frame only. This sample has under 40,000 clones, with around 89% found just once. Sequenced material: CD4+ T cells from blood. The clonotype originates from a human donor with classical Hodgkin lymphoma. This chain uses TRBV29-1 with TRBJ1-3; no reliable D call. The CDR3 here is CGVSPRGGNTIYF. The CDR3 coding sequence is TGTGGGGTCAGTCCAAGAGGAGGAAACACCATATATTTT.